The entry that follows covers one T cell receptor (beta chain) sequence. The data originate from a study of CD4 and CD8 cells across lung adenocarcinoma regions. The CDR3 loop spans 14 amino acids. The germline V gene has CDR1 SGHVS and CDR2 FNYEAQ. V was cut by 6 bases and J by 4 bases, with 13 bases left in between. Localized lung adenocarcinoma, a non-small cell lung cancer, affected the donors. Each CDR3 protein is one row after TCRdb ran MiXCR on the PCR reads. The table has 4,500 or so distinct CDR3 sequences, roughly 45% seen once. What was sequenced was CD4+ T cells from the margin of a lung tumor. The rearrangement uses TRBV7-6 and TRBJ2-1, with a possible D match to TRBD2 (6 bases). This clonotype was obtained from a female donor with lung adenocarcinoma. The CD4 and CD8 labels of this study may be unreliable. The CDR3 sequence is CASSPGGTYNEQFF. The CDR3 bases are TGTGCCAGCAGTCCCGGGGGAACATACAATGAGCAGTTCTTC.